These 8 T cell receptor beta chains came from one sample sequenced in a study of T cell responses to AZD1222 COVID-19 vaccine. The data were produced by immunoSEQ multiplex PCR, yet TCRdb's version contains in-frame clones alone and is incomplete. The sample has 170,000 or so clones, approximately 90% seen once. The sample here was peripheral blood, taken on day 0 of AZD1222 vaccination. The source is an adult in good health.

The chain couples TRBV7-9 to TRBJ2-1, with D perhaps TRBD1 (6 bases). CDR3 length: 15 residues. Germline-derived CDR1 and CDR2 are SEHNR and FQNEAQ (reference sequence). The germline V and J ends were trimmed by 1 base and 10 bases, with 17 bases remaining between them. The CDR3 loop reads CASSLVVAGDGEQFF. CDR3 DNA: TGTGCCAGCAGCTTAGTCGTCGCAGGGGATGGGGAGCAGTTCTTC.

The chain carries TRBV19 and TRBJ1-6; TRBD1 matches at 8 bases. Germline assignment: CDR1 LNHDA and CDR2 SQIVND (reference sequence). The CDR3 has 16 residues. V shed 0 bases, J shed 6 bases, and the junction held 4 bases outside the gene matches. Here the CDR3 DNA reads TGTGCCAGTAGTATAGACAGGGGGCGAGGTAATTCACCCCTCCACTTT. Translating it yields CASSIDRGRGNSPLHF.

The chain recombines TRBV28 with TRBJ1-1; TRBD1 is a possible D gene (5 bases). This CDR3 comprises 15 residues. The germline gives CDR1 MDHEN, CDR2 SYDVKM. Trimming stripped 3 bases from V and 1 base from J, with 12 bases between. Here the CDR3 reads CASSLGGLENTEAFF. CDR3 bases: TGTGCCAGCAGTTTGGGGGGTTTAGAGAACACTGAAGCTTTCTTT.

The chain employs TRBV5-1 and TRBJ1-3, with a possible D match to TRBD1 (6 bases). This CDR3 contains 15 residues. V lost 5 bases and J 4 bases, leaving 16 bases between the germline ends. The germline gives CDR1 SGHRS, CDR2 YFSETQ. CDR3: CASREAGGAGNTIYF. CDR3 nucleotides: TGCGCCAGCAGAGAGGCGGGGGGCGCCGGAAACACCATATATTTT.

The chain uses TRBV7-2 and TRBJ2-7, with D tentatively TRBD2 (7 bases). CDR1 and CDR2 (germline): SGHTA, FQGNSA. There are 14 residues in the CDR3. Trimming left V 5 bases short and J 5 bases short, with 16 bases between. The CDR3 region has the DNA TGTGCCAGCAGCACCCAAGGGGGGGCCAACGAGCAGTACTTC. Encoded protein: CASSTQGGANEQYF.

The chain uses TRBV7-3 and TRBJ2-3, with 11 bases identical to TRBD2. Germline V CDR1 and CDR2: SGHTA, FQGTGA. V shed 5 bases and J 5 bases; nucleotides not matched to a gene: 6. The CDR3 sequence is 15 residues long. CDR3 loop: CASSDSGGAVDTQYF. CDR3 bases: TGTGCCAGCAGCGATAGCGGGGGGGCCGTAGATACGCAGTATTTT.

V gene TRBV28 combines with J gene TRBJ1-2; 7 nucleotides agree with TRBD1. V was clipped by 8 bases and J by 8 bases; unmatched bases: 8. CDR1 and CDR2 from the germline V gene are MDHEN and SYDVKM. This CDR3 has 12 amino acids. CDR3 residues: CASGGGAGGYTF. The CDR3 DNA sequence: TGTGCCAGCGGAGGGGGCGCGGGAGGCTACACCTTC.

The rearrangement joins TRBV3-1 (or the pseudogene TRBV3-2) to TRBJ2-1; D call uncertain. CDR1 is LGHDT and CDR2 is YNNKEL in the germline V gene (reference sequence). Trimming left V 6 bases short and J 2 bases short, with 14 bases between. This CDR3 spans 15 amino acids. In nucleotides, the CDR3 is TGTGCCAGCAGACTGCGACATGGGGCCTACAATGAGCAGTTCTTC. As protein: CASRLRHGAYNEQFF.